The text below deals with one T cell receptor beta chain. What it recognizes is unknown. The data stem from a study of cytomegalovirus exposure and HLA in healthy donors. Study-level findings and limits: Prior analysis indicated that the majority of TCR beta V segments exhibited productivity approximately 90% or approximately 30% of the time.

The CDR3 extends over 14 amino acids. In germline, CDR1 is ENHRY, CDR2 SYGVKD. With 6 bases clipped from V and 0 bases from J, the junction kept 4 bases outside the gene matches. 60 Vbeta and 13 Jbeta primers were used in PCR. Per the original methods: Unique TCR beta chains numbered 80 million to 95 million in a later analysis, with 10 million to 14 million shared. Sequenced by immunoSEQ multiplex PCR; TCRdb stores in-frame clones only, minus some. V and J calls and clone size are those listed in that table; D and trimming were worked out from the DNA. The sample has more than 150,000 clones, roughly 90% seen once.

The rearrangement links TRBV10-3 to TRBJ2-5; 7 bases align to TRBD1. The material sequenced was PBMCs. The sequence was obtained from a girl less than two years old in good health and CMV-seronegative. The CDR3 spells CAISRQGDQETQYF. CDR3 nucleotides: TGTGCCATCAGCAGACAGGGTGACCAAGAGACCCAGTACTTC.